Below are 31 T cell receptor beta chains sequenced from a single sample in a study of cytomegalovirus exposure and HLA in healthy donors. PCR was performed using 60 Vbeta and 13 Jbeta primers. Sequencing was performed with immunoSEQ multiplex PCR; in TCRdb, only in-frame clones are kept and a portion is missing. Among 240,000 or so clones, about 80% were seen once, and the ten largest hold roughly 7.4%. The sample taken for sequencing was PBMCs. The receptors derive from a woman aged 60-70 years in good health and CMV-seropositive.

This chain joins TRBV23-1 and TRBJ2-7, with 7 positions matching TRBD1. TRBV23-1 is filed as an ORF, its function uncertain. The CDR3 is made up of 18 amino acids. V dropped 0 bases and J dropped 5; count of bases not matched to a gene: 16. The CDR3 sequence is CASSQSGGPSVQCHEQYF. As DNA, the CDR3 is TGCGCCAGCAGTCAATCAGGGGGCCCCTCGGTTCAATGCCACGAGCAGTACTTC.

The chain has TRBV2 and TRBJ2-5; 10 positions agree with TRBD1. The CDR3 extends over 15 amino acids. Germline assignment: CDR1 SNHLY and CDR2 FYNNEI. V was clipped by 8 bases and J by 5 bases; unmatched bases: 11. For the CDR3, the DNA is TGTGCCAGCGCCCTGGACAGGGGGGCGGAGGAGACCCAGTACTTC. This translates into CASALDRGAEETQYF.

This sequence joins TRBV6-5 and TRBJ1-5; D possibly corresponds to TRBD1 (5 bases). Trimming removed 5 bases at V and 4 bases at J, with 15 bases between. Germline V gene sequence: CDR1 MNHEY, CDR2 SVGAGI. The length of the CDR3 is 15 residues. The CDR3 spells CASSSQWGPNQPQHF. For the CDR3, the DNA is TGTGCCAGCAGTAGCCAATGGGGCCCGAATCAGCCCCAGCATTTT.

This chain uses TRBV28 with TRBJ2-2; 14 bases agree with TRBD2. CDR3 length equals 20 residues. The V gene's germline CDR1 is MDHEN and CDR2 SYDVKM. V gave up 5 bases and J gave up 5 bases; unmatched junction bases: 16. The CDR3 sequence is CASSAQPGLAGGKVTGELFF. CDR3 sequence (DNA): TGTGCCAGCAGTGCACAACCCGGACTAGCGGGAGGAAAGGTTACCGGGGAGCTGTTTTTT.

CDR3 residues: CASSIQGSEAFF. CDR3 in DNA: TGTGCCAGCAGTATACAGGGTTCTGAAGCTTTCTTT. The chain carries TRBV28 and TRBJ1-1; TRBD1 is a possible D gene (6 bases). CDR3 length: 12 residues. In germline, CDR1 is MDHEN, CDR2 SYDVKM. The V end was cut by 5 bases, the J end by 6 bases, with 10 bases between.

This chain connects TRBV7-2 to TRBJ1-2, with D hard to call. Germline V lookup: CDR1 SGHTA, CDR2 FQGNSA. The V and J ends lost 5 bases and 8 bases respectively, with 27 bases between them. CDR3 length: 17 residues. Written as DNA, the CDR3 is TGTGCCAGCAGCCTCGGCCCGTCCCAGGCATTACTGGGCGGCTACACCTTC. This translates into CASSLGPSQALLGGYTF.

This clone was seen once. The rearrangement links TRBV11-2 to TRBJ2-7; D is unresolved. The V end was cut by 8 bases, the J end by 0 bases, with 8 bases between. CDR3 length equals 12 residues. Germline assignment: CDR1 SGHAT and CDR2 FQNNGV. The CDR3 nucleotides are TGTGCCAGCGGTACTTTCTCCTACGAGCAGTACTTC. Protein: CASGTFSYEQYF.

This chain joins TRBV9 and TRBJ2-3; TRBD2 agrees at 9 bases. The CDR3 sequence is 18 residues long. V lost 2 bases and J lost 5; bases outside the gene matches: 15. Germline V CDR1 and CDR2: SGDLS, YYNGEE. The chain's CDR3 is CASSVGERVAGGIDTQYF. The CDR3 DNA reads TGTGCCAGCAGCGTTGGCGAAAGAGTGGCGGGAGGGATAGATACGCAGTATTTT.

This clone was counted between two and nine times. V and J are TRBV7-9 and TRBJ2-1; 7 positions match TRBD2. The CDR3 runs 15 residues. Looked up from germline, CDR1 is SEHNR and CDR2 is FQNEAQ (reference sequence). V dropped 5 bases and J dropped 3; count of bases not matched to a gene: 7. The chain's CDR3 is CASSQPSGIYNEQFF. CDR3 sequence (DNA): TGTGCCAGCAGCCAACCTAGCGGCATCTACAATGAGCAGTTCTTC.

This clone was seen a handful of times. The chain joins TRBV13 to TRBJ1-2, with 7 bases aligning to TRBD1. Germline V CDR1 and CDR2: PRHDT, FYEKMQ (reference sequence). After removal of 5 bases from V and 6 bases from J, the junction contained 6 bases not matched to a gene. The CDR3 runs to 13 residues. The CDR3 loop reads CASSQLTGNGYTF. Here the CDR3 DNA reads TGTGCCAGCAGCCAACTGACAGGGAATGGCTACACCTTC.

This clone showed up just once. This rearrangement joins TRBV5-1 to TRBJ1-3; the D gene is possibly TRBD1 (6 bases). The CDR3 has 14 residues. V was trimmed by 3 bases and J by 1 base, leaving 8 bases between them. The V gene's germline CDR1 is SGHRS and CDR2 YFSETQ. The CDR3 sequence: CASSWTESGNTIYF. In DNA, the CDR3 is TGCGCCAGCAGCTGGACAGAATCTGGAAACACCATATATTTT.

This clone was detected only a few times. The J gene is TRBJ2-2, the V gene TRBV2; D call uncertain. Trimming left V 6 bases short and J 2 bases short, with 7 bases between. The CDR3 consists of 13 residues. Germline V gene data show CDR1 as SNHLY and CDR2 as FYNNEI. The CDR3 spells CASSGLNTGELFF. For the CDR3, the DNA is TGTGCCAGCAGCGGGTTAAACACCGGGGAGCTGTTTTTT.

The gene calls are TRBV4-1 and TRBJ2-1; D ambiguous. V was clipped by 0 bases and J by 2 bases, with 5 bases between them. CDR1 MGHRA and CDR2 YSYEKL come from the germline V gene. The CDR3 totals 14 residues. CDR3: CASSQDTTYNEQFF. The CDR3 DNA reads TGCGCCAGCAGCCAAGACACTACCTACAATGAGCAGTTCTTC.

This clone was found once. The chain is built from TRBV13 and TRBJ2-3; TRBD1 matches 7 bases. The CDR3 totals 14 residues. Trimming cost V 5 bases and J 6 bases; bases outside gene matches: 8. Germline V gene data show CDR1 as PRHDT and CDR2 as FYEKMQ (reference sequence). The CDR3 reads CASSGRQGGDTQYF. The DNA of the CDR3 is TGTGCCAGCAGCGGAAGACAGGGCGGGGATACGCAGTATTTT.

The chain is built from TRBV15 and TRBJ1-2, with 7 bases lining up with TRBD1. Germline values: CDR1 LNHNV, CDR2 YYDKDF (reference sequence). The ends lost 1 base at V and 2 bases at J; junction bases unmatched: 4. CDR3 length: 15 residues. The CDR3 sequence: CATSRVGQVNYGYTF. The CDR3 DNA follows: TGTGCCACCAGCAGAGTAGGACAGGTCAACTATGGCTACACCTTC.

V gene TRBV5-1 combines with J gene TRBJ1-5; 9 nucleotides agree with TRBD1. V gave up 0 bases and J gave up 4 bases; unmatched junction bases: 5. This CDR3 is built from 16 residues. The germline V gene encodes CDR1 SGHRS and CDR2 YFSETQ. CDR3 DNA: TGCGCCAGCAGCTTGGGGGGACAGGGAGGGAATCAGCCCCAGCATTTT. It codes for CASSLGGQGGNQPQHF.

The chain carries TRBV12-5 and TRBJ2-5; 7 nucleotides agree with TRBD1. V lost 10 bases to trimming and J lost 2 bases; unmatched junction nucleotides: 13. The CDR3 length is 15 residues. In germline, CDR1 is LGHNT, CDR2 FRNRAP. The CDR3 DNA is TGTGCTATTTCTCTCCCGGGACAGATACAAGAGACCCAGTACTTC. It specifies CAISLPGQIQETQYF. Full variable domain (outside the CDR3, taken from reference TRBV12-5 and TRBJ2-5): DARVTQTPRHKVTEMGQEVTMRCQPILGHNTVFWYRQTMMQGLELLAYFRNRAPLDDSGMPKDRFSAEMPDATLATLKIQPSEPRDSAVYFCAISLPGQIQETQYFGPGTRLLVL.

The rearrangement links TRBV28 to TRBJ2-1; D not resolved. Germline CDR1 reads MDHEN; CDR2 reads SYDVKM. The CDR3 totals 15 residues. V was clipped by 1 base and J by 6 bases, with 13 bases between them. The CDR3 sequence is CASSLLPSSGNEQFF. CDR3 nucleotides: TGTGCCAGCAGTTTATTGCCTTCTAGTGGCAATGAGCAGTTCTTC.

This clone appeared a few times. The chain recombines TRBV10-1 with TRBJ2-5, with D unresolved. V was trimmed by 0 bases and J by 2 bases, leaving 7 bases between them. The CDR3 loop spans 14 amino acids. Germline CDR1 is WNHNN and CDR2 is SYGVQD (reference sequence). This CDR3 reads CASSESTGQETQYF. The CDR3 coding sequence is TGCGCCAGCAGTGAGTCGACGGGTCAAGAGACCCAGTACTTC.

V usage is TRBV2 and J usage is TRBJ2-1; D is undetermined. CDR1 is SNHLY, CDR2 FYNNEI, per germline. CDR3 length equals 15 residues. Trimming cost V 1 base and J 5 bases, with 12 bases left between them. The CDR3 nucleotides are TGTGCCAGCAGTGAAGAGGCTAGTCGGCACAATGAGCAGTTCTTC. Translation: CASSEEASRHNEQFF.

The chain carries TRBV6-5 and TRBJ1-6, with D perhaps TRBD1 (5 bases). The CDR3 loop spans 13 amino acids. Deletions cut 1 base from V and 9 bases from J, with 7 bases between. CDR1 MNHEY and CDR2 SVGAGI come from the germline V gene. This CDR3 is CASSYLGGSPLHF. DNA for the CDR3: TGTGCCAGCAGTTACTTGGGGGGTTCACCCCTCCACTTT.

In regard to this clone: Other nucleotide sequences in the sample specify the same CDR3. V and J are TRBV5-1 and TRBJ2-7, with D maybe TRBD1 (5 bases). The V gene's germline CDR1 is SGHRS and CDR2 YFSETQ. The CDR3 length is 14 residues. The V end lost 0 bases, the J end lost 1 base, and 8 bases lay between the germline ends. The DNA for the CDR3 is TGCGCCAGCAGCTTGGGGGCAGGGTCCTACGAGCAGTACTTC. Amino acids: CASSLGAGSYEQYF.

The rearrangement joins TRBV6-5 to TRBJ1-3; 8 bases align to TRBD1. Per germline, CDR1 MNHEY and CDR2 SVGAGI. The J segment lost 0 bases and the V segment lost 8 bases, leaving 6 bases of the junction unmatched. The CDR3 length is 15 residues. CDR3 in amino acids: CASGRDRYSGNTIYF. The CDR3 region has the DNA TGTGCCAGCGGCCGGGACAGGTACTCTGGAAACACCATATATTTT.

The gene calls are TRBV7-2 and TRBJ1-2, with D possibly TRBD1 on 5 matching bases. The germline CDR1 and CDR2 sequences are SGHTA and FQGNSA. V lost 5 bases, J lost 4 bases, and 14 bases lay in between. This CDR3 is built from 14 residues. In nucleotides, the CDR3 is TGTGCCAGCAGCCTTATTCAGGGTGCCTATGGCTACACCTTC. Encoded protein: CASSLIQGAYGYTF.

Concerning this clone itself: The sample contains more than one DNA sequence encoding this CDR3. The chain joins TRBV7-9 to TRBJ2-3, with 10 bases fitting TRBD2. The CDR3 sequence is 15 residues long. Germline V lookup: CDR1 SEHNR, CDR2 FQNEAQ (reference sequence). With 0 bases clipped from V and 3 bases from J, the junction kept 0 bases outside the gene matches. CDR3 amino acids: CASSLASGGTDTQYF. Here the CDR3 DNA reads TGTGCCAGCAGCTTAGCTAGCGGGGGGACAGATACGCAGTATTTT.

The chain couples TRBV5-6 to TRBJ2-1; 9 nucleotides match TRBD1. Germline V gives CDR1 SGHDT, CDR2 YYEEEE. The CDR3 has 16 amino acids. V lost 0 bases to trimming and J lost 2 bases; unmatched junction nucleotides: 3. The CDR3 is CASSLAHRGPYNEQFF. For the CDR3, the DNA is TGTGCCAGCAGCTTGGCCCACAGGGGGCCCTACAATGAGCAGTTCTTC.

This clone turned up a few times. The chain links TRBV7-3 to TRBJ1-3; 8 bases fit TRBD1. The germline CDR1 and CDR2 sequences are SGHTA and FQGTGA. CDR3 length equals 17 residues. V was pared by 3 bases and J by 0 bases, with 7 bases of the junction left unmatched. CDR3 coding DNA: TGTGCCAGCAGCTTTTACTCGACAGGGGCCTCTGGAAACACCATATATTTT. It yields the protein CASSFYSTGASGNTIYF.

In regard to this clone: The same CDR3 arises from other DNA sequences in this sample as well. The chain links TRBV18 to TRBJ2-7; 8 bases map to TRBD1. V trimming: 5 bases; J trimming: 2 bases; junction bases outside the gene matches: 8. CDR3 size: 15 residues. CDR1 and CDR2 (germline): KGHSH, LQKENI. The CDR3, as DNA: TGTGCCAGCTCAACCGGGACAGGCGGGACCTACGAGCAGTACTTC. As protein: CASSTGTGGTYEQYF.

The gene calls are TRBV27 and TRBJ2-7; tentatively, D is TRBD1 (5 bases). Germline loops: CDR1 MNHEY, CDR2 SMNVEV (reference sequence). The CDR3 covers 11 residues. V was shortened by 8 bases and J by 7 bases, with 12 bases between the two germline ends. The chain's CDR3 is CASSGLREQYF. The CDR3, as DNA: TGTGCCAGCTCAGGGTTGAGAGAGCAGTACTTC.

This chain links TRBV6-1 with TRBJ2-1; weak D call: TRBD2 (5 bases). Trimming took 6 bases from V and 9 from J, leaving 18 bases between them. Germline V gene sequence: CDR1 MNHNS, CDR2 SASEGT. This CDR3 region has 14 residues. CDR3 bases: TGTGCCAGCAGGCCACCGGCCACTAGAGGTGAGCAGTTCTTC. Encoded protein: CASRPPATRGEQFF.

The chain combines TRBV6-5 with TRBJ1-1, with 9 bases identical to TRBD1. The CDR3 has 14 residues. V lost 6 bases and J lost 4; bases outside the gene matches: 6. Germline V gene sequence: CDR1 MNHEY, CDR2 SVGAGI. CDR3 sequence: CASSRTGEGTEAFF. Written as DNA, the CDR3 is TGTGCCAGCAGCCGGACAGGGGAGGGCACTGAAGCTTTCTTT.